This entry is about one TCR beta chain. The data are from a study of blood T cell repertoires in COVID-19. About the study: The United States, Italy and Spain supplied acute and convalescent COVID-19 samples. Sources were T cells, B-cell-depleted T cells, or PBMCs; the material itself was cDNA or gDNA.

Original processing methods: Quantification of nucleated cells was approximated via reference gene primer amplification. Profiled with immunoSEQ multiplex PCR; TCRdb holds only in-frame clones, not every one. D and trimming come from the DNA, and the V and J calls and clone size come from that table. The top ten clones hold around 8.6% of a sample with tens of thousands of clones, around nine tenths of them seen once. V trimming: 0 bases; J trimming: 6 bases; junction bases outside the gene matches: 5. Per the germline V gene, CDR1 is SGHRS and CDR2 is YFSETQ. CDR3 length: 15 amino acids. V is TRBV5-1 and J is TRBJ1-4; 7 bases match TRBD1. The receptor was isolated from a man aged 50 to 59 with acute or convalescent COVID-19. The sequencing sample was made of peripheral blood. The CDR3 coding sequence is TGCGCCAGCAGCTTGGAAGCAGGGGGACATGAAAAACTGTTTTTT. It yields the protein CASSLEAGGHEKLFF.